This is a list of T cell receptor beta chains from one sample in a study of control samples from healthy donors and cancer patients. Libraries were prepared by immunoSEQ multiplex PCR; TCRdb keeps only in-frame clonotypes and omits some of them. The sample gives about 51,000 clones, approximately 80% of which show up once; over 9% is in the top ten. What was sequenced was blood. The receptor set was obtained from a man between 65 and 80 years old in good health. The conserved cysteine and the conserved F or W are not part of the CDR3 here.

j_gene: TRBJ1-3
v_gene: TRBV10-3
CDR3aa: AIRPLGRFLSGGNTIY

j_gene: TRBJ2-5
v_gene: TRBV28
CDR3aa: ASSIRETQY

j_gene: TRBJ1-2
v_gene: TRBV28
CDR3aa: ASSSPRAGRDGNYGYT

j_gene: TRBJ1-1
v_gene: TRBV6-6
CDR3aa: ASSSDSDRAAF

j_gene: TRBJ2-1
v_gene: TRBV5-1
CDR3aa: ASSHAEGSYNEQF

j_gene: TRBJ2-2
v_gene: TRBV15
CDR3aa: ATSKRPTGDTGELF

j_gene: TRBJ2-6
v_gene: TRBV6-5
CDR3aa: ASSSARESGANVLT

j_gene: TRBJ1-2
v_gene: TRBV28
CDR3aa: ASSSLRASGARYT

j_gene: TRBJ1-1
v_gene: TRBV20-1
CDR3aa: TAGRSAEAF

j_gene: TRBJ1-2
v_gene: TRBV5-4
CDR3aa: ASSPDGRGYGYT

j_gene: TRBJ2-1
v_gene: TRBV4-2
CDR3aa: ASSQDRMAGGYEQF

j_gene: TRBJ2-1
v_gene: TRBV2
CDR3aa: ASKGSLAGGPNNEQF

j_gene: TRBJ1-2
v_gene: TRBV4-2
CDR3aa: ASSQDRQGATGYT

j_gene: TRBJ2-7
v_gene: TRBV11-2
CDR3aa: ASSSTRVPHEQY

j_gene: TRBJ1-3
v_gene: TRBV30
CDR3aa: ACTRGPGNTIY

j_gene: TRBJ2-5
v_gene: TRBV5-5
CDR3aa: ASSLVLRETQY

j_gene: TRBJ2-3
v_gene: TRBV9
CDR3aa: ASSVAPSTDTQY

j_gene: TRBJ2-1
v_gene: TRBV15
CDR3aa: ATSRGTSFSSYNEQF

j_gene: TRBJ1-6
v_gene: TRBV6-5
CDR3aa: ASTRDRWNSPLH

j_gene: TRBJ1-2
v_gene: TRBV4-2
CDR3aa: ASSQGGDYGYT

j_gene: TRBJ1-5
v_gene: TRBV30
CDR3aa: AWTRSGDQPQH

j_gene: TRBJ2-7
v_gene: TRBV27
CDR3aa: ASSLTGLESYEQY

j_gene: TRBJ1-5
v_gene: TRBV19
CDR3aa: ASSIAPQRGDNQPQH

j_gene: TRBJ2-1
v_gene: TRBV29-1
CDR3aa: SVFLPTGGIEQF

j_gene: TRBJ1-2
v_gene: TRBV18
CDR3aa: ASSPVANRAYGYT

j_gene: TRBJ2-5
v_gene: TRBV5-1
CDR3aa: ASSAQGALETQY

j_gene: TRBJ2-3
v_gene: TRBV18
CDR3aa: ASSPPTGTGYTDTQY

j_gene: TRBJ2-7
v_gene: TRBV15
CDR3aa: ATSRGQGGYEQY

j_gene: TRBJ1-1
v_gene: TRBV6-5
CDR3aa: ASRPRPENTEAF

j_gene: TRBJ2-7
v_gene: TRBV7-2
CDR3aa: ASSYGGTSSYEQY

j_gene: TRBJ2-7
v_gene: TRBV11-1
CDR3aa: ASSPRLGQGLREQY

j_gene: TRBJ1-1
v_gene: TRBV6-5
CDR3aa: ASKGLGGWDTEAF

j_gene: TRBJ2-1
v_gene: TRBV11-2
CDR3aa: ASTQTGLYNEQF

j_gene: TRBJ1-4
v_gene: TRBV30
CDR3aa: AWTPRRGAPEEKLF

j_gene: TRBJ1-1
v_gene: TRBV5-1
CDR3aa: ASSRTGTGWDWVNTEAF

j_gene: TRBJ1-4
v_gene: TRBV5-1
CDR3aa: ASSRGTGVANEKLF

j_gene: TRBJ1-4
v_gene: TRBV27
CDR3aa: ASSSYPGQGNEKLF

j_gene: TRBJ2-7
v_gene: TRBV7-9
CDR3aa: ASSPRTGTYEQY

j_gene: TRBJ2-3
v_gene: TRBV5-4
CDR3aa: ASSLKEGTLTDTQY

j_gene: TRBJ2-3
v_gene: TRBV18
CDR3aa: ASGGQGADTQY

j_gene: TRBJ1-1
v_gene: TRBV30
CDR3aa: AWSRAGGAF

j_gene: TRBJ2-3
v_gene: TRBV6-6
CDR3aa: ASREGTDTQY

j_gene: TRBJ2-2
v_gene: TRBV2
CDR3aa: ASSRGQTGELF

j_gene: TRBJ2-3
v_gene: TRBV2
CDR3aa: ASSAAGGPTDTQY

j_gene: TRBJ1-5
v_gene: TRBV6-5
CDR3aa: ASSPGLSDNQPQH

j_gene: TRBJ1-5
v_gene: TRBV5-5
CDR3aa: ASSLLVNQPQH

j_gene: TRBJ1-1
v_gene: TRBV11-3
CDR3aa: ASSLVATGAMNTEAF

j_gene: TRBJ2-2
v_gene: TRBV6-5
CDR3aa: ASSLGWTGELF

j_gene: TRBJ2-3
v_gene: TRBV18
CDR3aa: ASSPGTSGDTQY

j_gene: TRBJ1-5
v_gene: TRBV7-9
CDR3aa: ASCAGNQPQH

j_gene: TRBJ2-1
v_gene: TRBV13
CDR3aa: ASSLGARQNEQF

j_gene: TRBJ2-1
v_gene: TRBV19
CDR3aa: ASSIDLAPSSYNEQF

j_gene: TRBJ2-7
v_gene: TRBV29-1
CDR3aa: SAGGTSGIYEQY

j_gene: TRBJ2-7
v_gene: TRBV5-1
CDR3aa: ASSTGRYLEQY

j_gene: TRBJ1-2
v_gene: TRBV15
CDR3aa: ATSSGTGVGYT

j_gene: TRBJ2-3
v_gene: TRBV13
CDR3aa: ASSSYRDRDEDTQY

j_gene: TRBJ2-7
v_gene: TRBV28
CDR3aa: ASSGTQNVPLGKEQY

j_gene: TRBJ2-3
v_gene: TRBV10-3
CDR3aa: AISPRQVTDTQY

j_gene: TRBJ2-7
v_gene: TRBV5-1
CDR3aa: ASSSKLSSYEQY

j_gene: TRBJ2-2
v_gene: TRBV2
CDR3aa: ASSDPRGTGELF